This TCR beta chain was sequenced in a study of blood T cell repertoires in COVID-19. Germline V gene data show CDR1 as LNHNV and CDR2 as YYDKDF (reference sequence). The CDR3 length is 13 residues. Trimming left V 8 bases short and J 5 bases short, with 14 bases between. The data were produced by immunoSEQ multiplex PCR, yet TCRdb's version contains in-frame clones alone and is incomplete. The repertoire holds approximately 200,000 clones, with about 84% as singletons. The chain is built from TRBV15 and TRBJ2-3; D is possibly TRBD2 (6 bases). Sequenced sample: peripheral blood. This sequence was found in an elderly woman with COVID-19, enrolled during active disease. CDR3 amino acids: CATGGAGIDTQYF. In DNA, the CDR3 is TGTGCCACCGGCGGGGCGGGTATAGATACGCAGTATTTT.